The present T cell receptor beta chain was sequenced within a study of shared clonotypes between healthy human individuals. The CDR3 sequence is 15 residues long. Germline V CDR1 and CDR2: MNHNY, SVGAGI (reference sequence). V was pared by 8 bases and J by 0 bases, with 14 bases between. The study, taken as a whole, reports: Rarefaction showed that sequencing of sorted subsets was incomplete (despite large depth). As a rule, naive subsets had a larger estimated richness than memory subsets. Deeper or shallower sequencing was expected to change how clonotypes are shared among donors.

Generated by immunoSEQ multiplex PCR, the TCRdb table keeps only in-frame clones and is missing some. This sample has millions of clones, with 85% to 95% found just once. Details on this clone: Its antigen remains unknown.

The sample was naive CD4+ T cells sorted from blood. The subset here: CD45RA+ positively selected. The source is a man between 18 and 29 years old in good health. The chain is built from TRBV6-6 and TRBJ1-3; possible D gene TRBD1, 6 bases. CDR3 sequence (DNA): TGTGCCAGCTCGGGGGCCCAGGGCTCTGGAAACACCATATATTTT. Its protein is CASSGAQGSGNTIYF.